The TCR beta chain described here comes from a study of PD-L1 blockade in urothelial cancer. For the study at large: Dosed intravenously at 1,200 mg every 3 weeks, atezolizumab was initiated by patients in the mid-2010s. Blood samples contained a median about 150,000 T cells.

Time point noted: pretreatment peripheral blood. The germline CDR1 and CDR2 sequences are SGHVS and FQNEAQ. The CDR3 loop spans 17 amino acids. With 2 bases removed from V and 0 bases from J, the gap between germline ends came to 14 bases. The data were produced by immunoSEQ multiplex PCR, yet TCRdb's version contains in-frame clones alone and is incomplete. The sample lists about 87,000 clones, 80% to 85% occurring once. The chain carries TRBV7-8 and TRBJ1-5, with D possibly TRBD1 on 6 matching bases. The clonotype originates from a man in his sixties with urothelial cancer. Sequencing used PBMCs, obtained around atezolizumab (anti-PD-L1) treatment. The DNA for the CDR3 is TGTGCCAGCAGCTTAAGGGCAGGGGCCTATAGCAATCAGCCCCAGCATTTT. It is translated as CASSLRAGAYSNQPQHF.